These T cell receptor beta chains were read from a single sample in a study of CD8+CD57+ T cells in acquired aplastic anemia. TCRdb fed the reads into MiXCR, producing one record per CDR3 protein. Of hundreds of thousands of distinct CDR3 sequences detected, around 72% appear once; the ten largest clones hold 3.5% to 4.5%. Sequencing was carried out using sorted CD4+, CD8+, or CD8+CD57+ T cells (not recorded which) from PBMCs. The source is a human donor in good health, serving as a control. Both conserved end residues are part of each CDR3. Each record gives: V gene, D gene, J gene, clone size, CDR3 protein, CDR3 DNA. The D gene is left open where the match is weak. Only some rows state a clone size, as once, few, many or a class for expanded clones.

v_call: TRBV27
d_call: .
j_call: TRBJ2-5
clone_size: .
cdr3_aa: CASSQTGAQETQYF
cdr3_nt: TGTGCCAGCAGTCAAACCGGCGCCCAAGAGACCCAGTACTTC

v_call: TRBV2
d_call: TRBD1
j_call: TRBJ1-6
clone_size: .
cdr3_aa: CASRMADRGNSPLHF
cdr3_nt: TGTGCCAGCAGGATGGCGGACAGGGGAAATTCACCCCTCCACTTT

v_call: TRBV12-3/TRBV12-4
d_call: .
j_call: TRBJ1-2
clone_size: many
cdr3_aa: CASSPGSQGYGYTF
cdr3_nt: TGTGCCAGCAGCCCCGGGAGTCAGGGCTATGGCTACACCTTC

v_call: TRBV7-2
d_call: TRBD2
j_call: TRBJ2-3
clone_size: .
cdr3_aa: CASSSQGGDQRQHTQYF
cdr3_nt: TGTGCCAGCAGCTCCCAGGGAGGGGATCAGCGCCAGCATACGCAGTATTTT

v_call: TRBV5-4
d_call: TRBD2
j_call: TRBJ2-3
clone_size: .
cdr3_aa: CASGESGGVPGDTQYF
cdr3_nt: TGTGCCAGCGGCGAGTCTGGGGGGGTCCCGGGGGATACGCAGTATTTT

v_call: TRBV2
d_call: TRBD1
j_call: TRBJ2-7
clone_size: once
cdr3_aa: CASSEAPQGASF
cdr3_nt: TGTGCCAGCAGTGAAGCGCCGCAGGGGGCTTCCTTC

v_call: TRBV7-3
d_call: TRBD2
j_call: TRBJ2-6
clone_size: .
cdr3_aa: CASSSIAGGRRGANVLTF
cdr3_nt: TGTGCCAGCAGCTCTATAGCGGGGGGGCGGCGAGGGGCCAACGTCCTGACTTTC

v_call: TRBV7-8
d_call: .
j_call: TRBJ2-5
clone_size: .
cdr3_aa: CASSLAQGKKVSSF
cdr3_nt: TGTGCCAGCAGCTTAGCGCAGGGAAAGAAGGTCAGCTCCTTC

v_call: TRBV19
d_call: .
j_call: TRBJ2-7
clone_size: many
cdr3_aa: CASSDGQRSSYEQYF
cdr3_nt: TGTGCCAGTAGCGACGGACAGCGCAGCTCCTACGAGCAGTACTTC

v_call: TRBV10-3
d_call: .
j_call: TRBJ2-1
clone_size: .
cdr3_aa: CAIRGDGHPYEQFF
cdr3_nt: TGTGCCATCAGGGGGGACGGCCACCCGTATGAGCAGTTCTTC

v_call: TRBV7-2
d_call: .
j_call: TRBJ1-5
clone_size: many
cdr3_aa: CASSWTWSGNQPQHF
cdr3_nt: TGTGCCAGCAGCTGGACCTGGTCTGGCAATCAGCCCCAGCATTTT

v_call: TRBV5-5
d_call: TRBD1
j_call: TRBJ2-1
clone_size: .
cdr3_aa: CASSLGGGREQFF
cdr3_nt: TGTGCCAGCAGCTTGGGAGGGGGCAGGGAGCAGTTCTTC

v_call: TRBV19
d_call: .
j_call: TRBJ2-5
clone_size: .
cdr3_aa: CASSLPAASNQPQYF
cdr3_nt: TGTGCCAGTAGTTTGCCCGCAGCGAGCAATCAGCCCCAGTACTTT

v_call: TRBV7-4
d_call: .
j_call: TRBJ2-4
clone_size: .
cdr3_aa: CASSLVTRPHIRQYF
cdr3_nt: TGTGCCAGCAGCCTGGTGACACGGCCCCACATCCGTCAGTACTTC

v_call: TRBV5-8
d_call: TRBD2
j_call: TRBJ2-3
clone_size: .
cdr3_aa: CASSIQGRAGGLTDAQYF
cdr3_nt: TGTGCCAGCAGCATCCAAGGGAGGGCGGGGGGGCTGACAGATGCGCAGTATTTT

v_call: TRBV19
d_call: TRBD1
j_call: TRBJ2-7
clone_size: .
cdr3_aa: CASSSGTGAAYEQYF
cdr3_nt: TGTGCCAGTAGTTCCGGGACAGGGGCTGCCTACGAGCAGTACTTC

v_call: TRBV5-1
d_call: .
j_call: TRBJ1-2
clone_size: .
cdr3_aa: CASSRGPQGANYGYTF
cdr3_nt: TGCGCCAGCAGCCGGGGTCCTCAGGGCGCTAACTATGGCTACACCTTC

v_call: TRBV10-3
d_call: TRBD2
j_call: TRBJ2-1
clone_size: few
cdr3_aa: CACSYSPGLAGNNEQFF
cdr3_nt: TGTGCCTGCAGTTATTCCCCGGGACTAGCGGGGAACAATGAGCAGTTCTTC

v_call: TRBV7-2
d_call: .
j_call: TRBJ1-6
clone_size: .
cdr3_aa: CASSSQGGNQPLHF
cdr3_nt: TGTGCCAGCAGCTCCCAGGGAGGCAATCAGCCCCTGCACTTT

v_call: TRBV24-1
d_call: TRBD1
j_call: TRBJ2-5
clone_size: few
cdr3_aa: CATSDEGTVMPQYF
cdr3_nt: TGTGCCACCAGTGACGAAGGGACAGTTATGCCCCAGTACTTC

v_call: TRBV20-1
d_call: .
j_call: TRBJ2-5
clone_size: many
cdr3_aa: CSARGLEETQYF
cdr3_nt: TGCAGTGCTAGGGGCTTGGAAGAGACCCAGTACTTC

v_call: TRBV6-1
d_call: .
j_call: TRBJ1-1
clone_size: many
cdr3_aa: CASSHGGSGTEAFF
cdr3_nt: TGTGCCAGCAGCCACGGGGGTTCGGGTACTGAAGCTTTCTTT

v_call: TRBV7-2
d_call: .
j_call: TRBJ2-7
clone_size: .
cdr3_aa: CASSQAPDNSYDQQYF
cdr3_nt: TGTGCCAGCAGCCAAGCGCCGGACAACTCCTACGACCAGCAGTACTTC

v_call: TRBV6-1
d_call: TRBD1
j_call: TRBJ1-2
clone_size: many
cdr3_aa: CATQGGATQYGYTF
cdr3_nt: TGTGCCACCCAGGGGGGGGCAACCCAATATGGCTACACCTTC

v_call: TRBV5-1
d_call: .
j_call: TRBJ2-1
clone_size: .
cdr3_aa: CASSLELGLYNEQFF
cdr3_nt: TGCGCCAGCAGCTTAGAGCTCGGTTTGTACAATGAGCAGTTCTTC

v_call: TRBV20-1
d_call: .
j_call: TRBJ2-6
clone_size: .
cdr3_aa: CSASAGSSGANVLAF
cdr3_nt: TGCAGTGCTAGCGCTGGAAGCTCTGGGGCCAACGTCCTGGCTTTC

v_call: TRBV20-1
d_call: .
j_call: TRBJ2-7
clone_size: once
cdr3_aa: CSADNNYGYKYF
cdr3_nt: TGCAGTGCCGACAACAACTATGGCTACAAGTACTTC

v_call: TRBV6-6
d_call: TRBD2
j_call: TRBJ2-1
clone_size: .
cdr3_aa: CACSRRQLADGGGEQFF
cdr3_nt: TGTGCCTGCAGTCGAAGACAACTAGCGGACGGAGGCGGTGAGCAGTTCTTC

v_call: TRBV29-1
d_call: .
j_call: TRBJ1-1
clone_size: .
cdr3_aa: CSVMDAGYAFF
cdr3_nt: TGCAGCGTGATGGACGCGGGATACGCTTTCTTT

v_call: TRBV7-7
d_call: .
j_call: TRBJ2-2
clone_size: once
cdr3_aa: CASSLARWNAGAGELFF
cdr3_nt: TGTGCCAGCAGCTTAGCCCGGTGGAACGCAGGGGCAGGGGAGCTGTTTTTT

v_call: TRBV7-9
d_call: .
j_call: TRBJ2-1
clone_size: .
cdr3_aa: CASSLARAAASYTEQFF
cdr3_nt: TGTGCCAGCAGCTTAGCCCGGGCTGCGGCCAGCTACACTGAGCAGTTCTTC

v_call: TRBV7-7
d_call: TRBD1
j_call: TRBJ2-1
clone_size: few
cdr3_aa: CASSSDRDNEQFF
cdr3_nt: TGTGCTAGCAGCTCTGACAGGGACAATGAGCAGTTCTTC

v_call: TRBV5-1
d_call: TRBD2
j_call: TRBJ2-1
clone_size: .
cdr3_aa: CASSLERGGTSGSRKEQFF
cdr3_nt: TGCGCCAGCAGCTTGGAACGCGGAGGGACTAGCGGGAGTCGAAAGGAGCAGTTCTTC

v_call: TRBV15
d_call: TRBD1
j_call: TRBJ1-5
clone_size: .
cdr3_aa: CATSKDRGHQPQHF
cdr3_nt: TGTGCCACCAGCAAAGACAGGGGCCACCAGCCCCAGCATTTT

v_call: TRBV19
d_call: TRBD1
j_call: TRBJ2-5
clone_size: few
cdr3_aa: CASSPRDRGVETQYF
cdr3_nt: TGTGCCAGTAGTCCCCGGGACAGGGGCGTGGAGACCCAGTACTTC

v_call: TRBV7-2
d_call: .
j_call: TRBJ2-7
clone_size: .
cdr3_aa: CASSKRDLLSYEQYF
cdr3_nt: TGTGCCAGCAGCAAACGGGACTTACTTTCCTACGAGCAGTACTTC

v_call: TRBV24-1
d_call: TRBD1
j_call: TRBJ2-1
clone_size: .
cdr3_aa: CATSQAPGQGLGEQFF
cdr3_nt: TGTGCCACCAGTCAGGCGCCGGGACAGGGCCTTGGTGAGCAGTTCTTC

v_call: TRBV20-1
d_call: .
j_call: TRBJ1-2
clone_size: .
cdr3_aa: CSALATPGPSSYGYTF
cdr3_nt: TGCAGTGCTCTTGCCACACCGGGTCCTAGTTCCTATGGCTACACCTTC

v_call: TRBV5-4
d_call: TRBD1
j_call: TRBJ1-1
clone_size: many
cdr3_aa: CASSVNRGPEAFF
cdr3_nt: TGTGCCAGCAGCGTTAACAGGGGGCCTGAAGCTTTCTTT

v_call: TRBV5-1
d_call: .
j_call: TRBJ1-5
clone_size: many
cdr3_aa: CASSLGAGKFEPQHF
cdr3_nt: TGCGCCAGCAGCTTGGGGGCGGGGAAGTTTGAGCCCCAGCATTTT

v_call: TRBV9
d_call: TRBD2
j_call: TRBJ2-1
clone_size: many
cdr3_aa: CASTPASGRGDEQFF
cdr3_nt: TGTGCCAGCACCCCGGCTAGCGGGCGGGGCGATGAGCAGTTCTTC

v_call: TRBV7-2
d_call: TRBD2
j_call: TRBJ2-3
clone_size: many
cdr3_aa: CASSFGRGGANTQYF
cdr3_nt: TGTGCCAGCAGCTTTGGGCGGGGGGGCGCAAATACGCAGTATTTT

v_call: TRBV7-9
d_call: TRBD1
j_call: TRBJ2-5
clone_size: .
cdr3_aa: CATRGQEDGLTQYF
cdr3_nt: TGTGCCACCCGGGGACAGGAAGACGGTCTGACCCAGTACTTC

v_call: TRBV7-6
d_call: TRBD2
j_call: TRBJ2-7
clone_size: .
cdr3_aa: CASSWRRQSGDEQYF
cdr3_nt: TGCGCCAGCAGCTGGAGGAGACAGAGCGGGGACGAGCAGTACTTC

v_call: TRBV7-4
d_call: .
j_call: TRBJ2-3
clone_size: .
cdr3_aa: CASSSLLPMLHLRYF
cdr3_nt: .

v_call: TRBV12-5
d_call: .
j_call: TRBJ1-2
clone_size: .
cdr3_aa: CASGFVAGYGYTF
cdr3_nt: TGTGCTAGTGGGTTCGTGGCGGGATATGGCTACACCTTC

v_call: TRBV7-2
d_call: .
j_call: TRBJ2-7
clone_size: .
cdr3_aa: CASSPGQGEYEQYF
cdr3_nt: TGTGCCAGCAGCCCAGGACAAGGCGAATACGAGCAGTACTTC

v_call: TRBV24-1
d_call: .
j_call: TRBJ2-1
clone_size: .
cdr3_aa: CASSEAGDYNEQFF
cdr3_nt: TGTGCCAGCAGTGAAGCCGGGGACTACAATGAGCAGTTCTTC

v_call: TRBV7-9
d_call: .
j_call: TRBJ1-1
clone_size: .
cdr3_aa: CASSFKQGAEAFF
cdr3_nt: TGTGCCAGCAGCTTCAAACAGGGAGCTGAAGCTTTCTTT

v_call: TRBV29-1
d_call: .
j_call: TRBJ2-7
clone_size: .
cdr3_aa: CSGIGLAGSYEQYF
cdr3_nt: TGCAGCGGTATAGGCCTGGCGGGGTCCTACGAGCAGTACTTC

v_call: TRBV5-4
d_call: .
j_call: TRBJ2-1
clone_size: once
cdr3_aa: CATSKPRGAYNEQFF
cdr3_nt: TGTGCCACCAGCAAGCCACGAGGGGCATACAATGAGCAGTTCTTC

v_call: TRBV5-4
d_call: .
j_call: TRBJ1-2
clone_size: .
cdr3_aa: CASSLDWIAGGAGGYTF
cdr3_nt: TGTGCCAGTAGCTTGGATTGGATCGCGGGGGGGGCGGGGGGCTACACCTTC

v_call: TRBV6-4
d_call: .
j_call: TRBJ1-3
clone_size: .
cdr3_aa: CASSKREGINNTIYF
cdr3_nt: TGTGCCAGCAGCAAACGGGAAGGGATAAACAACACCATATATTTT

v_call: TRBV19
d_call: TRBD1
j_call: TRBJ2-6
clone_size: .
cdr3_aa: CASSNVPGQGWTHVFAF
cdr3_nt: TGTGCCAGTAGTAATGTCCCGGGACAGGGCTGGACCCACGTCTTCGCTTTC

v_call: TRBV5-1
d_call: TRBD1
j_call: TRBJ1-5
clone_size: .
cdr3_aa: CASSAEQGVTPQHF
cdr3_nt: TGCGCCAGCAGCGCCGAACAGGGGGTTACGCCCCAGCATTTT

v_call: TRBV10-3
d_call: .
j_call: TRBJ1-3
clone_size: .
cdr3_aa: CAVYSYGNTIYF
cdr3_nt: TGTGCCGTCTACAGTTACGGAAACACCATATATTTT

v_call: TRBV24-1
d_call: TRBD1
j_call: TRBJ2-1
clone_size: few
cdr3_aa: CATSEGQGFNEQFF
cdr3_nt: TGTGCCACCAGTGAAGGACAGGGCTTTAATGAGCAGTTCTTC

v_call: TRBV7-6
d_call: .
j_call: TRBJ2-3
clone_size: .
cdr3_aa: CASSLGLPGGTDTQYF
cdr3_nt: TGTGCCAGCAGCTTAGGACTTCCGGGCGGCACAGATACGCAGTATTTT